This T cell receptor beta chain appears in the sequencing data of a study of blood T cell repertoires in COVID-19. In the study overall: The study drew acute and convalescent COVID-19 samples from the United States, Italy and Spain. Sources were T cells, B-cell-depleted T cells, or PBMCs; the material itself was cDNA or gDNA.

V lost 2 bases to trimming and J lost 3 bases, with 11 bases between them. There are 14 residues in the CDR3. The germline V gene encodes CDR1 MNHEY and CDR2 SMNVEV (reference sequence). Original processing notes: Amplification with reference gene primers provided the estimates of nucleated cell counts. Measured with immunoSEQ multiplex PCR; TCRdb has only the in-frame clones, and not every one. V, J and clone size were drawn from that table, and D and trimming were deduced from the DNA. The sample holds over 120,000 clones, about 90% seen once. The sequence was collected from a woman in her 50s with acute or convalescent COVID-19. The J gene is TRBJ2-7, the V gene TRBV27; D ambiguous. Sequencing input: peripheral blood. The CDR3 DNA sequence: TGTGCCAGCAGTTTAGAGTCCTTGCTCTACGAGCAGTACTTC. Translating gives CASSLESLLYEQYF.